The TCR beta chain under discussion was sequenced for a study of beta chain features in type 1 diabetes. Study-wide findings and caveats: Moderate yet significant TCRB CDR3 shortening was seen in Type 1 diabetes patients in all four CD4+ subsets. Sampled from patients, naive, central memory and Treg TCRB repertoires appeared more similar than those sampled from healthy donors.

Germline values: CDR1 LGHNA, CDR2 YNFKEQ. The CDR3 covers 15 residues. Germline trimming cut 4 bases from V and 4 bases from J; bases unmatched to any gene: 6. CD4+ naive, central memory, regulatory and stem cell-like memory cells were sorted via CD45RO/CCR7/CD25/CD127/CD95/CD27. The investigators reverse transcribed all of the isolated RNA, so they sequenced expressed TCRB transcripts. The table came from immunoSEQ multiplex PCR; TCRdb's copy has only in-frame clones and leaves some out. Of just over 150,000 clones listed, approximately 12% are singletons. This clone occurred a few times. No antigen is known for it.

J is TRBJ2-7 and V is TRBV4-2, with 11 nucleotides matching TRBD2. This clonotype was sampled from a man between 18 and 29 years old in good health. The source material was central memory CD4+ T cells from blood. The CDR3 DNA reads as TGTGCCAGCAGCCGAGGCACTAGCGGGGGTTACGAGCAGTACTTC. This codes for CASSRGTSGGYEQYF.